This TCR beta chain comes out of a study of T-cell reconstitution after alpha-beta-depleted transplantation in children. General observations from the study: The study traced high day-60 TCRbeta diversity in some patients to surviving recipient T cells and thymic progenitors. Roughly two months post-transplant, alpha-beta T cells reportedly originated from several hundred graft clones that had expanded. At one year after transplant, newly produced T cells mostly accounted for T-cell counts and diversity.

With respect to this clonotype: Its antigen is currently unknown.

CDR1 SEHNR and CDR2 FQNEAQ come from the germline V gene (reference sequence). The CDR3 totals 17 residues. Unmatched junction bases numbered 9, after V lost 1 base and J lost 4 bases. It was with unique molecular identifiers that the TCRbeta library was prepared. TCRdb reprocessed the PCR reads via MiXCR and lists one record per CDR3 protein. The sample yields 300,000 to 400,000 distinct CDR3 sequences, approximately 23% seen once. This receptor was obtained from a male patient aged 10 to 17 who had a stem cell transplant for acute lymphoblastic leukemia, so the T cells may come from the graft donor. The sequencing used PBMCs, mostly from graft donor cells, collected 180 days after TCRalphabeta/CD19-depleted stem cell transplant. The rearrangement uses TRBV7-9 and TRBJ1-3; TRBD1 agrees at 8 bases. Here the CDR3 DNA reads TGTGCCAGCAGCTTAGGTTTTGGACAGGGTTACGGAAACACCATATATTTT. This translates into CASSLGFGQGYGNTIYF.